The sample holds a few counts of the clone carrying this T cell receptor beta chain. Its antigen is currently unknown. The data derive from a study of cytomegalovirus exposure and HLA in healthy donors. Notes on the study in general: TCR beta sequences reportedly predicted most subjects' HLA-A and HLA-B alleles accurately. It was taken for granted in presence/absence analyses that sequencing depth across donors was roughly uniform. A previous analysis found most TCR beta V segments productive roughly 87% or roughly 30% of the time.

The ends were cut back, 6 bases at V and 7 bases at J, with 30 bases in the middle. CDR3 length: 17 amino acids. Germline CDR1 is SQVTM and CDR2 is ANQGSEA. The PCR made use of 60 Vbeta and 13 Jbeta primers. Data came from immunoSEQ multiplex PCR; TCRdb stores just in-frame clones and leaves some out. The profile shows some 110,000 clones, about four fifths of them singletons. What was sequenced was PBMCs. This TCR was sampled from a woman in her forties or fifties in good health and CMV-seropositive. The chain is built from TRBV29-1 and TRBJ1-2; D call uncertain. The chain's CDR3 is CSVGSADALFLGSGYTF. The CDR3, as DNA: TGCAGCGTGGGGAGTGCCGACGCTTTGTTCTTGGGGTCTGGCTACACCTTC.